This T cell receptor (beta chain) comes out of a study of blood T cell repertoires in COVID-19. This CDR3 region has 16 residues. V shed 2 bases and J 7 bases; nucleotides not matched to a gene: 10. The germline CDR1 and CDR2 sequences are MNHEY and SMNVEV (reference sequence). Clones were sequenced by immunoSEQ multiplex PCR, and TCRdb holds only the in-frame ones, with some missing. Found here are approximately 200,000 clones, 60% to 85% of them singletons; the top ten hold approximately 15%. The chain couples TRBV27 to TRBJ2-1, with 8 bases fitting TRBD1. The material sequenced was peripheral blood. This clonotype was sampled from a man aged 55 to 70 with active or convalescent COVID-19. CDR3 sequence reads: CASSLRQGTSRNEQFF. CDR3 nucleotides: TGTGCCAGCAGTTTAAGACAGGGGACCTCTAGGAATGAGCAGTTCTTC.